A single sample gave rise to the 14 T cell receptor beta chains below, sequenced in a study of T cells in Graves' hyperthyroidism and ophthalmopathy. Amplified TCR beta CDR3 regions came from RNA transcripts. A first-round RT-PCR of the TCR CDR3 used the HTBI primer set. TCRdb passed the multiplex PCR reads through MiXCR, listing each CDR3 protein once. The sample consists of fewer than 250,000 distinct CDR3 sequences, 17% of them appearing once. Material: blood. The receptors here all came from a man aged 45-60 years with Graves' hyperthyroidism.

As regards this clonotype: Compared with germline, one end of the junction differs, possibly owing to a read error. The V call is TRBV19, the J call TRBJ2-5; 8 nucleotides match TRBD1. This CDR3 has 16 amino acids. CDR1 is LNHDA and CDR2 is SQIVND in the germline V gene (reference sequence). The CDR3 here is CASSIVPGQGKEAQYF. The CDR3 DNA follows: TGTGCCAGTAGTATAGTCCCCGGACAGGGCAAAGAGGCCCAGTACTTC.

This clonotype was counted many times. The chain uses TRBV3-1 and TRBJ1-5; D remains unclear. The CDR3 covers 13 residues. V was shortened by 3 bases and J by 5 bases, with 8 bases between the two germline ends. Germline CDR1 is LGHDT and CDR2 is YNNKEL (reference sequence). CDR3 in amino acids: CASSQTPDQPQHF. In DNA form, the CDR3 reads TGTGCCAGCAGCCAGACACCCGATCAGCCCCAGCATTTT.

This clonotype was detected a few times. This chain joins TRBV5-6 and TRBJ1-2, with D perhaps TRBD1 (6 bases). Trimming took 1 base from V and 3 from J, leaving 16 bases between them. The CDR3 is 16 residues long. Germline CDR1 is SGHDT and CDR2 is YYEEEE. CDR3 sequence reads: CASSLFGAGEDYGYTF. The CDR3 nucleotides are TGTGCCAGCAGCTTGTTCGGTGCAGGGGAGGACTATGGCTACACCTTC.

The gene calls are TRBV7-9 and TRBJ2-1, with 12 bases fitting TRBD1. The germline CDR1 and CDR2 sequences are SEHNR and FQNEAQ (reference sequence). J lost 9 bases, V lost 6 bases, and 9 bases had no gene match. The CDR3 covers 15 residues. The CDR3 here is CASSSRDRGQGEQFF. The DNA of the CDR3 is TGTGCCAGCAGTTCCCGGGACAGGGGGCAGGGTGAGCAGTTCTTC.

This clonotype was found a few times. The rearrangement uses TRBV24-1 and TRBJ2-2, with unresolved D. The V gene's germline CDR1 is KGHDR and CDR2 SFDVKD. V shed 9 bases and J shed 4 bases, with 11 bases lying between them. The CDR3 runs to 13 residues. CDR3 in DNA: TGTGCCACCCGAGGATATAGCACCGGGGAGCTGTTTTTT. It specifies CATRGYSTGELFF.

V usage is TRBV2 and J usage is TRBJ1-2; D is ambiguous. The V gene's germline CDR1 is SNHLY and CDR2 FYNNEI. V was trimmed by 2 bases and J by 3 bases, leaving 13 bases between them. CDR3 size: 15 residues. CDR3 loop: CASSEFARSDYGYTF. The CDR3 DNA reads TGTGCCAGCAGTGAATTCGCCAGGAGTGACTATGGCTACACCTTC.

The chain employs TRBV28 and TRBJ2-3; 13 bases line up with TRBD2. With 0 bases clipped from V and 5 bases from J, the junction kept 5 bases outside the gene matches. Germline V gene sequence: CDR1 MDHEN, CDR2 SYDVKM. The CDR3 length is 17 residues. DNA for the CDR3: TGTGCCAGCAGTTTATGGGGGACTAGCGGGATAGGAGATACGCAGTATTTT. Translation gives CASSLWGTSGIGDTQYF.

A few counts support this clonotype. The V call is TRBV6-1, the J call TRBJ2-1; D remains unclear. The CDR3 spans 14 residues. Trimming stripped 4 bases from V and 0 bases from J, with 7 bases between. Germline V gives CDR1 MNHNS, CDR2 SASEGT. The CDR3 loop is CASSAPGSYNEQFF. As DNA, the CDR3 is TGTGCCAGCAGTGCCCCGGGCTCCTACAATGAGCAGTTCTTC.

This clonotype has at least ten counts. The chain recombines TRBV12-3 or TRBV12-4 with TRBJ2-5; a weak D match, TRBD1 (5 bases). Trimming shortened V by 6 bases and J by 1 base, and 12 bases separated the two germline ends. The CDR3 consists of 14 residues. The DNA for the CDR3 is TGTGCCAGCAGGAGAACAGGCTTCCAAGAGACCCAGTACTTC. The encoded protein is CASRRTGFQETQYF.

This clonotype has a count of ten or more. The gene calls are TRBV27 and TRBJ1-5; 7 nucleotides align to TRBD1. The CDR3 extends over 16 amino acids. V shed 1 base and J 4 bases; nucleotides not matched to a gene: 7. CDR1 is MNHEY and CDR2 is SMNVEV in the germline V gene (reference sequence). CDR3 nucleotide sequence: TGTGCCAGCAGTTTATTGCGGACAGGCTTAAATCAGCCCCAGCATTTT. Amino acids: CASSLLRTGLNQPQHF.

This clonotype was observed at least ten times. The chain links TRBV12-3 or TRBV12-4 to TRBJ1-1; D uncertain. V was clipped by 0 bases and J by 3 bases, with 8 bases between them. CDR3 length: 14 amino acids. CDR3 sequence reads: CASSLAGSHTEAFF. CDR3 nucleotides: TGTGCCAGCAGTTTAGCGGGCAGTCACACTGAAGCTTTCTTT.

This clonotype was seen at least ten times. The genes are TRBV30 and TRBJ2-7; 9 nucleotides agree with TRBD1. Germline V gene data show CDR1 as GTSNPN and CDR2 as SVGIG (reference sequence). This CDR3 is 14 amino acids long. V lost 1 base to trimming and J lost 5 bases; unmatched junction nucleotides: 6. CDR3 loop: CAWSEGDRADEQYF. CDR3 nucleotides: TGTGCCTGGAGTGAGGGGGACAGGGCGGACGAGCAGTACTTC.

This clonotype appeared many times. The rearrangement joins TRBV5-1 to TRBJ2-7, with D perhaps matching TRBD1 (6 bases). There are 17 residues in the CDR3. In germline, CDR1 is SGHRS, CDR2 YFSETQ. Trimming pared 4 bases from V and 1 base from J, leaving 21 bases between. The CDR3 DNA reads as TGCGCCAGCAGCACATCCGTTGCAGGGGAAGGGTCCTACGAGCAGTACTTC. Amino acid sequence: CASSTSVAGEGSYEQYF.

This chain uses TRBV5-1 with TRBJ2-2, with D unresolved. Germline CDR1 and CDR2: SGHRS and YFSETQ. The germline V and J ends were trimmed by 4 bases and 5 bases, with 9 bases remaining between them. CDR3 length: 13 amino acids. The CDR3 sequence is CASSTGLTGELFF. The CDR3 DNA follows: TGCGCCAGCAGCACCGGGCTTACCGGGGAGCTGTTTTTT.